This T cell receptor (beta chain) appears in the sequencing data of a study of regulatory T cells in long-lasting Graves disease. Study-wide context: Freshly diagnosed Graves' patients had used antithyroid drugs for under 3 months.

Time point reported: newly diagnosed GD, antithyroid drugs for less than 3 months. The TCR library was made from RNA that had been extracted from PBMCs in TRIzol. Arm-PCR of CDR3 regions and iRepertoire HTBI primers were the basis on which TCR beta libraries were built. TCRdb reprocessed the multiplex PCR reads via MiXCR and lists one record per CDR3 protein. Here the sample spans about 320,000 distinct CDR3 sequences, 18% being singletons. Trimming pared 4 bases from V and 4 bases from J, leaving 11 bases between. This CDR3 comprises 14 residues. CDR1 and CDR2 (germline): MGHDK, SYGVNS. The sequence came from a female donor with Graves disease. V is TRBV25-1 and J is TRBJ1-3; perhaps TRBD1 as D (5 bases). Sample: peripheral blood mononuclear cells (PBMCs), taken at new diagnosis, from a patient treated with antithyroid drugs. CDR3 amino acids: CASSGGTSGNTIYF. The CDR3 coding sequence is TGTGCCAGCAGTGGTGGGACGAGCGGAAACACCATATATTTT.